The 10 T cell receptor beta chains below were found in one sample sequenced in a study of relationships among human T cell subsets. After CD25, CD56 and CD294 bead selections, the flow-through was collected as Th1 cells. The T cell receptor alpha and beta CDR3 regions were amplified from mRNA by semiquantitative ARM-PCR. In ARM-PCR, communal superprimers followed tagged nested gene-specific primers for exponential amplification. TCRdb recomputed calls from the multiplex PCR reads with MiXCR, one row per CDR3 protein. Here the sample spans 10,000 to 15,000 distinct CDR3 sequences, 67% being singletons. The sequencing sample was made of CD4+ Th1 cells sorted from blood. These TCRs come from a man aged 35-49 years in good health.

J is TRBJ2-7 and V is TRBV28; 7 bases align to TRBD1. With V trimmed by 4 bases and J by 0 bases, 3 bases remained unmatched. Germline V gene data show CDR1 as MDHEN and CDR2 as SYDVKM. The CDR3 covers 14 residues. DNA for the CDR3: TGTGCCAGCAGTTGGGACAGATTCTCCTACGAGCAGTACTTC. It specifies CASSWDRFSYEQYF.

The table lists this clonotype with a count of one. This chain connects TRBV28 to TRBJ2-4, with D uncertain. The germline gives CDR1 MDHEN, CDR2 SYDVKM. Trimming took 4 bases from V and 7 from J, leaving 8 bases between them. This CDR3 has 12 amino acids. The CDR3 coding sequence is TGTGCCAGCAGTTCGATCCGGAACATTCAGTACTTC. It codes for CASSSIRNIQYF. The whole variable domain, remainder taken from reference TRBV28 and TRBJ2-4, is DVKVTQSSRYLVKRTGEKVFLECVQDMDHENMFWYRQDPGLGLRLIYFSYDVKMKEKGDIPEGYSVSREKKERFSLILESASTNQTSMYLCASSSIRNIQYFGAGTRLSVL.

The chain couples TRBV7-9 to TRBJ1-4; D gene ambiguous. Germline-derived CDR1 and CDR2 are SEHNR and FQNEAQ (reference sequence). The V end lost 1 base, the J end lost 7 bases, and 10 bases lay between the germline ends. This CDR3 contains 14 residues. The CDR3 spells CASSLGTAGEKLFF. The CDR3 DNA follows: TGTGCCAGCAGCTTAGGGACCGCGGGTGAAAAACTGTTTTTT.

The table lists this clonotype with a few counts. The chain has TRBV11-2 and TRBJ2-1; TRBD2 matches 11 bases. The CDR3 sequence is 14 residues long. The germline CDR1 and CDR2 sequences are SGHAT and FQNNGV. V shed 5 bases and J 9 bases; nucleotides not matched to a gene: 6. DNA of the CDR3: TGTGCCAGCAGCCCCACTAGCGGGAGCAGTGAGCAGTTCTTC. It encodes CASSPTSGSSEQFF. Complete variable domain (other parts from reference TRBV11-2 and TRBJ2-1): EAGVAQSPRYKIIEKRQSVAFWCNPISGHATLYWYQQILGQGPKLLIQFQNNGVVDDSQLPKDRFSAERLKGVDSTLKIQPAKLEDSAVYLCASSPTSGSSEQFFGPGTRLTVL.

This clonotype was seen just once. Sequence at one end of the junction differs from germline and may be a read error. The V gene is TRBV2, the J gene TRBJ2-5, with D uncertain. This CDR3 has 13 amino acids. Germline values: CDR1 SNHLY, CDR2 FYNNEI. The CDR3 bases are TGTGCCGGCAGTGAATTGGGCTACCGGGCCCAGTACTTC. It is translated as CAGSELGYRAQYF.

This clonotype was counted only a few times. This sequence joins TRBV4-1 and TRBJ2-3, with TRBD1 identical over 10 bases. The CDR3 is 17 residues long. The germline V gene has CDR1 MGHRA and CDR2 YSYEKL. J was trimmed by 4 bases and V by 2 bases; bases with no gene match: 9. The CDR3 loop reads CASSQTFGTGVPDTQYF. The CDR3 nucleotides read TGCGCCAGCAGCCAAACATTTGGGACAGGGGTGCCAGATACGCAGTATTTT.

The chain employs TRBV20-1 and TRBJ2-1, with TRBD1 as a possible D gene (5 bases). The CDR3 length is 16 residues. V was pared by 6 bases and J by 2 bases, with 20 bases between. Germline V gene sequence: CDR1 DFQATT, CDR2 SNEGSKA (reference sequence). The CDR3 reads CSAPSIGGRAYNEQFF. The CDR3 bases are TGCAGTGCCCCAAGCATTGGCGGCAGGGCCTACAATGAGCAGTTCTTC.

This sequence joins TRBV5-1 and TRBJ2-3, with TRBD2 matching over 11 bases. The CDR3 runs 16 residues. V gave up 4 bases and J gave up 4 bases; unmatched junction bases: 8. Germline CDR1 and CDR2: SGHRS and YFSETQ. The CDR3: CASSLRTSGSADTQYF. Here the CDR3 DNA reads TGCGCCAGCAGCCTAAGAACTAGCGGGAGCGCAGATACGCAGTATTTT.

This chain links TRBV18 with TRBJ1-2; weak D call: TRBD1 (6 bases). The V gene's germline CDR1 is KGHSH and CDR2 LQKENI. The CDR3 covers 17 residues. V lost 6 bases and J lost 4, with 24 bases in between. CDR3 nucleotide sequence: TGTGCCAGCTCTCCATTGGTGTCAGGGGAGCTAGGCTATGGCTACACCTTC. Translated: CASSPLVSGELGYGYTF.

In this sample, this clonotype turned up a few times. The chain employs TRBV5-1 and TRBJ2-3; TRBD1 matches at 8 bases. CDR1 and CDR2 (germline): SGHRS, YFSETQ. V lost 5 bases and J lost 1; bases outside the gene matches: 0. This CDR3 spans 13 amino acids. CDR3 loop: CASRGQGTDTQYF. CDR3 nucleotide sequence: TGCGCCAGCAGGGGACAGGGCACAGATACGCAGTATTTT.